The clone carrying this T cell receptor (beta chain) occurred a few times. Its antigen remains unidentified. This CDR3 is built from 15 residues. V was pared by 3 bases and J by 5 bases, with 13 bases between. Per germline, CDR1 MNHEY and CDR2 SVGEGT. The source of the sample is a study of T cells in Graves' hyperthyroidism and ophthalmopathy. Study observations and caveats: Ophthalmopathy got predicted by the model a median around 6.8 months before its onset.

Patients having uncontrolled infection, another autoimmune disease, pregnancy or lactation were not included. Based on clinical symptoms, serum thyroxine and TRAb, thyroid ultrasound and orbital computed tomography, diagnoses were reached. TCR beta CDR3 regions were amplified from RNA transcripts. Carried out on the TCR CDR3, a first-round RT-PCR used the HTBI primer set. TCRdb ran MiXCR on the multiplex PCR reads and lists one entry per CDR3 protein. Among 400,000 to 500,000 distinct CDR3 sequences listed, about 15% were seen once. The source of this sequence is a man aged 18 to 29 with Graves' ophthalmopathy. This sequence joins TRBV6-2 or TRBV6-3 and TRBJ2-2; the D gene is possibly TRBD1 (5 bases). The sequencing input was blood. CDR3 DNA: TGTGCCAGCAGTTATGTCACAGGCCGGACCGGGGAGCTGTTTTTT. The encoded protein is CASSYVTGRTGELFF.